This TCR beta chain was retrieved from a study of blood T cell repertoires in COVID-19. The wider study: The cDNA or gDNA used as material had been derived from T cells, B-cell-depleted T cells, or PBMCs.

Data came from immunoSEQ multiplex PCR; TCRdb stores just in-frame clones and leaves some out. The top ten clones hold 1% to 1.5% of a sample with some 300,000 clones, more than 75% of them seen once. V lost 5 bases, J lost 8 bases, and 7 bases stayed unmatched. This CDR3 has 13 residues. The clonotype comes from a man in his 70s with acute or convalescent COVID-19. Source material: peripheral blood. The chain has TRBV12-3 or TRBV12-4 and TRBJ1-2; TRBD1 matches 8 bases. This CDR3 is CASSAQGAVGYTF. The CDR3 nucleotides read TGTGCCAGCAGTGCGCAGGGGGCGGTGGGCTACACCTTC.